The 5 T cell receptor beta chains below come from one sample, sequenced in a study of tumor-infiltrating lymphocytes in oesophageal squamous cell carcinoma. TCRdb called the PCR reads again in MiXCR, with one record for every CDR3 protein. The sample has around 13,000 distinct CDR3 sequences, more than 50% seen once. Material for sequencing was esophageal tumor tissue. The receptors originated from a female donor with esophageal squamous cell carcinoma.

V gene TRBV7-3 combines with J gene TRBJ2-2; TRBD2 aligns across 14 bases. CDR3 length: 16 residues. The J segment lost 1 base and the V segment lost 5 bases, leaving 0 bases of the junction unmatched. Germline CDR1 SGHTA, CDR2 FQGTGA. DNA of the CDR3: TGTGCCAGCAGCGGACTAGCGGGAGGGAACACCGGGGAGCTGTTTTTT. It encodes CASSGLAGGNTGELFF.

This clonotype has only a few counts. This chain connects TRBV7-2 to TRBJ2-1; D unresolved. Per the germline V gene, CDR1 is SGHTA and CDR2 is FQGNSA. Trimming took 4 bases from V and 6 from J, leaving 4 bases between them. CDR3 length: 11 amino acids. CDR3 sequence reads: CASSSLNEQFF. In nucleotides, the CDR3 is TGTGCCAGCAGCTCTCTCAATGAGCAGTTCTTC.

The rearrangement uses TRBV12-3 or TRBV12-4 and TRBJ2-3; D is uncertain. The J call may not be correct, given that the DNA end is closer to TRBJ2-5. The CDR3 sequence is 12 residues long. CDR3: CASSLAQSTQYF. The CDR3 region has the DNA TGTGCCAGCAGTTTGGCCCAGTCGACCCAGTACTTC.

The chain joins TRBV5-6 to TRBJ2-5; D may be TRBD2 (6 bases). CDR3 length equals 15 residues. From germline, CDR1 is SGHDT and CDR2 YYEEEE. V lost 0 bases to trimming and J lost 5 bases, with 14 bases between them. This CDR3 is CASSLELGDSETQYF. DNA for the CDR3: TGTGCCAGCAGCTTGGAGTTGGGGGACTCGGAGACCCAGTACTTC.

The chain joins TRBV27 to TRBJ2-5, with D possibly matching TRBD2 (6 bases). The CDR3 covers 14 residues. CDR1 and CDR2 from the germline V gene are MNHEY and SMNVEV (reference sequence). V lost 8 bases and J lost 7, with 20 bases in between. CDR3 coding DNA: TGTGCCAGCTTCCCCCAGGGCCCCGGGGGGACCCAGTACTTC. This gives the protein CASFPQGPGGTQYF.